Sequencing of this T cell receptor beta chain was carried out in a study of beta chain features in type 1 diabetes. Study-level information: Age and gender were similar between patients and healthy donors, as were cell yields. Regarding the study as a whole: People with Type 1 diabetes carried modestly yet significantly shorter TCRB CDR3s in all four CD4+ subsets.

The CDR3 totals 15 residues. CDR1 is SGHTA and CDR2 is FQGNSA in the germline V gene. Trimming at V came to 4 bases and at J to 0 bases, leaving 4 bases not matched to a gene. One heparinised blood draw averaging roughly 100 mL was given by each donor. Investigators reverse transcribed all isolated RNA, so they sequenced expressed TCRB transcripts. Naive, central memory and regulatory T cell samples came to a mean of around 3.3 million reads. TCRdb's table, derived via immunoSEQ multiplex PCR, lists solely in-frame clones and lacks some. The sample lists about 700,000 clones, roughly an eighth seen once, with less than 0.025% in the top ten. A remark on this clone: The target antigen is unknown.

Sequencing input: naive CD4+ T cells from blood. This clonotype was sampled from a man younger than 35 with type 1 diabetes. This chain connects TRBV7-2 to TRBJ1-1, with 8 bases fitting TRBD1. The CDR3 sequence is CASSYRQGMNTEAFF. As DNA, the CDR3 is TGTGCCAGCAGCTACCGACAGGGGATGAACACTGAAGCTTTCTTT.